These T cell receptor beta chains were read from a single sample in a study of T-cell reconstitution after alpha-beta-depleted transplantation in children. Via MiXCR, TCRdb re-called the PCR reads, giving one row per CDR3 protein. The repertoire holds fewer than 750,000 distinct CDR3 sequences, with more than 20% as singletons. Sample: PBMCs, mostly from graft donor cells, taken 360 days after TCRalphabeta/CD19-depleted stem cell transplant. The receptors derive from a boy under three years old who had a stem cell transplant for acute myeloid leukemia, so the T cells may come from the graft donor. Both conserved end residues are part of each CDR3. The D gene is left open where the match is weak. The listing skips clone size in some rows; elsewhere it reads once, few, many or a size class.

clone size	J gene	D gene	V gene	CDR3 protein	CDR3 DNA
-	TRBJ2-1	TRBD2	TRBV12-3/TRBV12-4	CASSLEREGDNEQFF	TGTGCCAGCAGTTTAGAGAGGGAGGGAGACAATGAGCAGTTCTTC
-	TRBJ1-2	-	TRBV9	CASSVQQGDYGYTF	TGTGCCAGCAGCGTACAACAGGGTGACTATGGCTACACCTTC
many	TRBJ2-5	-	TRBV20-1	CTGARGETQYF	TGCACAGGGGCGCGGGGAGAGACCCAGTACTTC
-	TRBJ2-5	-	TRBV20-1	CSAQSTSSWETQYF	TGCAGTGCCCAATCCACCTCTAGCTGGGAGACCCAGTACTTC
-	TRBJ2-1	-	TRBV9	CASSLTWDPSQKSNEQFF	TGTGCCAGCAGCCTAACCTGGGACCCAAGTCAAAAGAGCAATGAGCAGTTCTTC
-	TRBJ2-1	TRBD1	TRBV2	CASTDPGQGYNEQFF	TGTGCCAGCACAGATCCAGGACAGGGCTACAATGAGCAGTTCTTC
many	TRBJ2-1	TRBD2	TRBV27	CASSLPPGLAGGRNEQFF	TGTGCCAGCAGTTTACCACCGGGACTAGCGGGGGGGCGTAATGAGCAGTTCTTC
many	TRBJ2-7	-	TRBV11-2	CASSLTGFYEQYF	TGTGCCAGCAGCTTAACCGGGTTCTACGAGCAGTACTTC
once	TRBJ2-2	-	TRBV12-3/TRBV12-4	CASSPRQNANTGELFF	TGTGCCAGCAGTCCCCGACAGAACGCGAACACCGGGGAGCTGTTTTTT
few	TRBJ2-5	-	TRBV5-5	CASSLVLSLIQETQYF	TGTGCCAGCAGCTTAGTCTTGTCCCTTATCCAAGAGACCCAGTACTTC
-	TRBJ2-2	-	TRBV6-5	CASSYGQGRTGELFF	TGTGCCAGCAGTTACGGCCAGGGTCGCACCGGGGAGCTGTTTTTT
-	TRBJ2-3	TRBD2	TRBV27	CASSSLSGTSGGDKLSTDTQYF	TGTGCCAGCAGTTCCCTATCCGGGACTAGCGGGGGCGATAAGCTTAGCACAGATACGCAGTATTTT
-	TRBJ2-5	TRBD2	TRBV27	CASSPRTSGGHETQYF	TGTGCCAGCAGTCCGCGGACTAGCGGGGGGCACGAGACCCAGTACTTC
few	TRBJ2-2	-	TRBV29-1	CSVLAVFGNTGELFF	TGCAGCGTTCTTGCCGTTTTCGGGAACACCGGGGAGCTGTTTTTT
-	TRBJ2-1	TRBD2	TRBV13	CASSFNSGVLGEQFF	TGTGCCAGCAGCTTCAATAGCGGGGTTCTTGGAGAGCAGTTCTTC
many	TRBJ2-4	-	TRBV20-1	CSAKSAVSPGIQYF	TGCAGTGCTAAATCGGCCGTCTCCCCAGGCATTCAGTACTTC
-	TRBJ1-6	-	TRBV7-2	CASSWGSGDDSPLHF	TGTGCCAGCAGCTGGGGGTCGGGGGATGATTCACCCCTCCACTTT